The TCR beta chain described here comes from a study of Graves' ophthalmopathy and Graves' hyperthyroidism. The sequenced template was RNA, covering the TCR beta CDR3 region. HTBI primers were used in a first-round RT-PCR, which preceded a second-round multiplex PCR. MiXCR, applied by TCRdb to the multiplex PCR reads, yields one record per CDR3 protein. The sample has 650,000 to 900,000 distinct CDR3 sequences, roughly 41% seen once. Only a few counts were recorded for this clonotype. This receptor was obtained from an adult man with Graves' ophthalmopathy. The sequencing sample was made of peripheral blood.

CDR3 in amino acids: CSARGLFFFGTGDNQPQHF. The CDR3 DNA is TGCAGTGCTAGAGGTCTTTTTTTTTTCGGGACAGGGGACAATCAGCCCCAGCATTTT. The V call is TRBV20-1, the J call TRBJ1-5, with 10 bases fitting TRBD1. Looked up from germline, CDR1 is DFQATT and CDR2 is SNEGSKA (reference sequence). Unmatched junction bases numbered 15, after V lost 1 base and J lost 3 bases. The CDR3 extends over 19 amino acids.